These 26 T cell receptor beta chains originate from one sample sequenced in a study of cytomegalovirus exposure and HLA in healthy donors. The assay was immunoSEQ multiplex PCR, and TCRdb's table has in-frame clones only and misses some. This sample has about 360,000 clones, with roughly 90% found just once. Sequencing used PBMCs. These receptors originate from a young woman in good health and CMV-seronegative.

J is TRBJ2-2 and V is TRBV7-7; 8 positions match TRBD1. Trimming took 1 base from V and 4 from J; bases not matched to a gene: 5. Germline V CDR1 and CDR2: SSHAT, FNYEAQ (reference sequence). The CDR3 is 16 amino acids. CDR3: CASSLETGVPTGELFF. DNA for the CDR3: TGTGCCAGCAGCTTAGAGACAGGGGTTCCCACCGGGGAGCTGTTTTTT.

The chain couples TRBV6-5 to TRBJ1-2; possible D gene TRBD1, 5 bases. Trimming cost V 5 bases and J 7 bases, with 11 bases left between them. From germline, CDR1 is MNHEY and CDR2 SVGAGI. This CDR3 comprises 12 residues. The DNA for the CDR3 is TGTGCCAGCAGTCAAAGACAGTTTGGCTACACCTTC. As protein: CASSQRQFGYTF.

The chain carries TRBV7-2 and TRBJ2-3; tentatively, D is TRBD2 (6 bases). This CDR3 has 13 residues. Germline V lookup: CDR1 SGHTA, CDR2 FQGNSA. The V and J ends lost 5 bases and 3 bases respectively, with 9 bases between them. The CDR3 DNA sequence: TGTGCCAGCAGCCTAGGACTAACAGATACGCAGTATTTT. Protein sequence: CASSLGLTDTQYF.

This chain links TRBV18 with TRBJ2-3, with D perhaps TRBD2 (5 bases). V lost 3 bases and J 4 bases, leaving 11 bases between the germline ends. This CDR3 contains 14 residues. Germline lookup yields CDR1 KGHSH and CDR2 LQKENI. This CDR3 reads CASSPVGSPDTQYF. The DNA of the CDR3 is TGTGCCAGCTCACCGGTGGGGAGTCCAGATACGCAGTATTTT.

V is TRBV27 and J is TRBJ2-2; 8 bases are a match to TRBD1. CDR1 is MNHEY and CDR2 is SMNVEV in the germline V gene (reference sequence). This CDR3 is built from 15 residues. Losses at the gene ends were 7 bases for V and 1 base for J; bases not matched to a gene: 5. This chain's CDR3 is CASTKDRGNTGELFF. In DNA, the CDR3 is TGTGCCAGCACCAAAGACAGGGGGAACACCGGGGAGCTGTTTTTT.

This sequence joins TRBV6-5 and TRBJ1-5; TRBD1 matches at 9 bases. This CDR3 spans 14 amino acids. The ends lost 6 bases at V and 6 bases at J; junction bases unmatched: 6. The V gene's germline CDR1 is MNHEY and CDR2 SVGAGI. For the CDR3, the DNA is TGTGCCAGCAGCCAGGGACAGGGTGGTCAGCCCCAGCATTTT. Its translation is CASSQGQGGQPQHF.

The chain employs TRBV5-1 and TRBJ1-2; D remains ambiguous. The germline V gene encodes CDR1 SGHRS and CDR2 YFSETQ. The V end was cut by 0 bases, the J end by 4 bases, with 13 bases between. The CDR3 runs to 15 residues. CDR3 region: CASSLDPRLLYGYTF. In DNA form, the CDR3 reads TGCGCCAGCAGCTTGGATCCACGACTTCTCTATGGCTACACCTTC.

This clone was detected once. The chain is built from TRBV29-1 and TRBJ2-5; TRBD2 agrees at 12 bases. The CDR3 loop spans 13 amino acids. The J segment lost 6 bases and the V segment lost 5 bases, leaving 4 bases of the junction unmatched. The germline gives CDR1 SQVTM, CDR2 ANQGSEA. CDR3 region: CSVRTSGKKTQYF. DNA for the CDR3: TGCAGCGTTAGGACTAGCGGGAAGAAGACCCAGTACTTC.

As concerns this clone: Different DNA sequences within this sample yield the same CDR3. The rearrangement joins TRBV9 to TRBJ1-1; tentative D call: TRBD1 (6 bases). The germline V and J ends were trimmed by 0 bases and 1 base, with 10 bases remaining between them. The germline V gene encodes CDR1 SGDLS and CDR2 YYNGEE. The CDR3 has 15 amino acids. This chain's CDR3 is CASSVAQGRNTEAFF. The CDR3 nucleotides are TGTGCCAGCAGCGTAGCTCAGGGGAGGAACACTGAAGCTTTCTTT.

The chain employs TRBV18 and TRBJ2-1; 9 bases are shared with TRBD2. With V trimmed by 6 bases and J by 6 bases, 9 bases remained unmatched. The germline CDR1 and CDR2 sequences are KGHSH and LQKENI. This CDR3 spans 15 amino acids. CDR3 sequence (DNA): TGTGCCAGCTCGCCGGGACTAGCCAGGTCCAATGAGCAGTTCTTC. Its protein product is CASSPGLARSNEQFF.

V usage is TRBV28 and J usage is TRBJ2-6, with a weak D call TRBD2 (6 bases). Looked up from germline, CDR1 is MDHEN and CDR2 is SYDVKM. The CDR3 is 17 residues long. V gave up 6 bases and J gave up 1 base, with 16 bases separating them. The DNA for the CDR3 is TGTGCCAGCAGGGCCGGGGGTATCGCTTCTGGGGCCAACGTCCTGACTTTC. Translated: CASRAGGIASGANVLTF. Complete variable domain (other parts from reference TRBV28 and TRBJ2-6): DVKVTQSSRYLVKRTGEKVFLECVQDMDHENMFWYRQDPGLGLRLIYFSYDVKMKEKGDIPEGYSVSREKKERFSLILESASTNQTSMYLCASRAGGIASGANVLTFGAGSRLTVL.

The chain couples TRBV19 to TRBJ1-5, with 7 bases aligning to TRBD1. Trimming at V came to 7 bases and at J to 2 bases, leaving 8 bases not matched to a gene. The CDR3 has 15 amino acids. Per the germline V gene, CDR1 is LNHDA and CDR2 is SQIVND (reference sequence). CDR3 bases: TGTGCCAGTATTGGACAGGCCCTGGGCAATCAGCCCCAGCATTTT. As protein: CASIGQALGNQPQHF.

This chain uses TRBV5-4 with TRBJ1-1; perhaps TRBD1 as D (5 bases). This CDR3 is 14 amino acids long. The germline V gene encodes CDR1 SGHNT and CDR2 YYREEE (reference sequence). The ends were cut back, 0 bases at V and 5 bases at J, with 11 bases in the middle. CDR3 in amino acids: CASSLVGGRTEAFF. The DNA of the CDR3 is TGTGCCAGCAGCTTGGTGGGGGGTAGAACTGAAGCTTTCTTT. Using reference TRBV5-4 and TRBJ1-1 for the parts outside the CDR3, the full variable domain is ETGVTQSPTHLIKTRGQQVTLRCSSQSGHNTVSWYQQALGQGPQFIFQYYREEENGRGNFPPRFSGLQFPNYSSELNVNALELDDSALYLCASSLVGGRTEAFFGQGTRLTVV.

The chain carries TRBV10-3 and TRBJ1-1, with a tentative D call TRBD1 (5 bases). The CDR3 length is 13 residues. The V and J ends lost 7 bases and 2 bases respectively, with 11 bases between them. CDR1 ENHRY and CDR2 SYGVKD come from the germline V gene. The CDR3 loop reads CAIKGVSNTEAFF. As DNA, the CDR3 is TGTGCCATCAAAGGGGTCTCAAACACTGAAGCTTTCTTT.

This chain uses TRBV6-4 with TRBJ1-6; 7 nucleotides agree with TRBD1. V lost 4 bases to trimming and J lost 8 bases; unmatched junction nucleotides: 8. This CDR3 has 15 amino acids. Germline V CDR1 and CDR2: MRHNA, SNTAGT. CDR3 nucleotide sequence: TGTGCCAGCAGTGGGCGTAAGGGGGCATATTCACCCCTCCACTTT. Translated: CASSGRKGAYSPLHF.

This rearrangement joins TRBV28 to TRBJ2-7; 7 nucleotides line up with TRBD1. Germline V gene lookup returns CDR1 MDHEN and CDR2 SYDVKM. The CDR3 has 19 residues. Unmatched junction bases numbered 18, after V lost 2 bases and J lost 2 bases. CDR3 coding DNA: TGTGCCAGCAGTTTAGGAACAGGGGCACCCCGCACGTCCCCCTACGAGCAGTACTTC. Translating gives CASSLGTGAPRTSPYEQYF.

The chain couples TRBV5-1 to TRBJ2-1; 9 bases map to TRBD2. Per the germline V gene, CDR1 is SGHRS and CDR2 is YFSETQ. The V gene end was trimmed by 4 bases and the J gene end by 2 bases; junction bases not matched to a gene: 10. The CDR3 spans 17 residues. In nucleotides, the CDR3 is TGCGCCAGCAGCCTGCCACTAGCGGGTACTACCTACAATGAGCAGTTCTTC. Its protein product is CASSLPLAGTTYNEQFF. Using reference TRBV5-1 and TRBJ2-1 for the parts outside the CDR3, the full variable domain is KAGVTQTPRYLIKTRGQQVTLSCSPISGHRSVSWYQQTPGQGLQFLFEYFSETQRNKGNFPGRFSGRQFSNSRSEMNVSTLELGDSALYLCASSLPLAGTTYNEQFFGPGTRLTVL.

The chain combines TRBV11-2 with TRBJ1-5; tentative D call: TRBD1 (6 bases). Germline CDR1 and CDR2: SGHAT and FQNNGV. V shed 2 bases and J shed 7 bases, with 21 bases lying between them. The CDR3 sequence is 17 residues long. The CDR3 loop is CASSLTQEGDGRQPQHF. The CDR3 DNA sequence: TGTGCCAGCAGCTTAACCCAAGAGGGGGACGGAAGGCAGCCCCAGCATTTT. The full variable domain, rest sourced from reference TRBV11-2 and TRBJ1-5, is EAGVAQSPRYKIIEKRQSVAFWCNPISGHATLYWYQQILGQGPKLLIQFQNNGVVDDSQLPKDRFSAERLKGVDSTLKIQPAKLEDSAVYLCASSLTQEGDGRQPQHFGDGTRLSIL.

V is TRBV10-3 and J is TRBJ2-7; D unclear. The V end lost 3 bases, the J end lost 7 bases, and 19 bases lay between the germline ends. The CDR3 extends over 15 amino acids. Germline CDR1 is ENHRY and CDR2 is SYGVKD. The CDR3 region is CAISDMSQPRGEQYF. For the CDR3, the DNA is TGTGCCATCAGTGATATGAGCCAGCCTCGAGGTGAGCAGTACTTC.

The count of this clone is one. The chain has TRBV28 and TRBJ1-1; the D gene is possibly TRBD1 (5 bases). Trimming removed 10 bases from V and 9 bases from J, with 15 bases in between. The CDR3 is made up of 11 amino acids. CDR1 is MDHEN, CDR2 SYDVKM, per germline. The CDR3 sequence: CATVVLGQAFF. The CDR3 nucleotides are TGTGCCACCGTAGTACTGGGGCAAGCTTTCTTT.

The rearrangement uses TRBV6-1 and TRBJ1-3, with D perhaps TRBD1 (5 bases). Per the germline V gene, CDR1 is MNHNS and CDR2 is SASEGT. The CDR3 consists of 13 residues. CDR3 loop: CGLRGGTGNTIYF. CDR3 sequence (DNA): TGTGGCTTGCGGGGGGGGACGGGAAACACCATATATTTT.

The chain has TRBV2 and TRBJ2-2; 8 bases are shared with TRBD2. This CDR3 contains 17 residues. In germline, CDR1 is SNHLY, CDR2 FYNNEI. V shed 7 bases and J 1 base; nucleotides not matched to a gene: 11. The CDR3 loop reads CASTKKALAENTGELFF. CDR3 nucleotides: TGTGCCAGCACCAAGAAAGCACTAGCGGAGAACACCGGGGAGCTGTTTTTT.

The rearrangement uses TRBV28 and TRBJ1-5; TRBD1 aligns across 8 bases. The germline V gene has CDR1 MDHEN and CDR2 SYDVKM. The length of the CDR3 is 16 residues. J gave up 0 bases and V 0 bases, and 1 base lay outside the gene matches. For the CDR3, the DNA is TGTGCCAGCAGTTTATGGACAGGGGATAGCAATCAGCCCCAGCATTTT. Encoded protein: CASSLWTGDSNQPQHF.

J is TRBJ2-7 and V is TRBV6-1; tentative D call: TRBD2 (6 bases). The germline V gene has CDR1 MNHNS and CDR2 SASEGT. V was trimmed by 5 bases and J by 5 bases, leaving 13 bases between them. This CDR3 region has 13 residues. The CDR3 here is CASSNLATHEQYF. CDR3 nucleotides: TGTGCCAGCAGTAACCTAGCGACCCACGAGCAGTACTTC.

V is TRBV27 and J is TRBJ2-1; 12 positions match TRBD2. After removal of 7 bases from V and 5 bases from J, the junction contained 15 bases not matched to a gene. Germline-derived CDR1 and CDR2 are MNHEY and SMNVEV (reference sequence). This CDR3 has 18 amino acids. The CDR3 DNA reads as TGTGCCAGCACCCGATCCGTGGGCACTAGCGGGAGGAACAATGAGCAGTTCTTC. It specifies CASTRSVGTSGRNNEQFF.

The chain has TRBV6-1 and TRBJ2-2; 9 bases align to TRBD1. The V and J ends lost 4 bases and 4 bases, in that order; junction bases with no gene match: 7. Germline loops: CDR1 MNHNS, CDR2 SASEGT. The CDR3 consists of 16 residues. CDR3 nucleotide sequence: TGTGCCAGCAGTGCCCTGGGACAGGGAGGCACCGGGGAGCTGTTTTTT. This encodes CASSALGQGGTGELFF.